This T cell receptor (beta chain) originates from a study of CD8+ T cells in alopecia areata. About the study: Tofacitinib administration to treated patients was oral, at 5 to 10 mg twice daily. Tofacitinib treatment spanned 6 to 18 months, with 6 months off drug afterward. Overall study findings and caveats: Sharing of TCRs across patients appeared less clear than in mice, possibly for HLA-related reasons. Normal skin's resident alphabeta T cells are sequenced alongside lesional scalp T cells.

RNA extraction was followed by reverse transcription into cDNA, which acted as the sequencing template. Generated by immunoSEQ multiplex PCR, the TCRdb table keeps only in-frame clones and is missing some. Of 130,000 to 150,000 clones listed, 40% to 65% are singletons. The CDR3 length is 13 residues. Germline CDR1 SGHAT, CDR2 FQNNGV. The V end was cut by 4 bases, the J end by 9 bases, with 13 bases between. About this clone itself: Its antigen is still unknown.

V gene TRBV11-2 combines with J gene TRBJ2-1; D gene uncertain. The TCR originated in a human donor with alopecia areata. Sequenced here: CD4+ T cells sorted from blood, sampled at week 0. DNA of the CDR3: TGTGCCAGCAGCTCCACGACCGTTGGTGAGCAGTTCTTC. Translating it yields CASSSTTVGEQFF.